Here is one T cell receptor (beta chain) with its context. The antigen this receptor binds is unknown. No clone much larger than this one lies a single base away; base qualities are absent. The sample originates from a study of OX40 agonist ivuxolimab in advanced cancers. Regarding the complete study: Ivuxolimab was an agonistic, fully human IgG2 monoclonal antibody directed against OX40 (CD134), a costimulatory receptor. Intravenous ivuxolimab was administered to patients every 2 weeks at six dose levels: 0.01, 0.1, 0.3, 1.5, 3 and 10 mg/kg. Among the approximately 54 dose-escalation patients, some 20 had hepatocellular carcinoma, 15 or so melanoma, 9 renal cell carcinoma and 9 head and neck cancer. The dose-escalation cohort was roughly 87% male with a mean age of about 60 years, ranging from roughly 23 to 90. Patients were allowed to have had prior anti-PD-1, anti-PD-L1 or anti-CTLA-4 therapy, and more than 30% of the dose-escalation patients had previously received checkpoint inhibitors. Partial responses occurred in three dose-escalation patients: two with cutaneous melanoma and one with hepatocellular carcinoma. Peripheral TCRbeta sequencing aimed to test whether ivuxolimab altered TCR sequence diversity and caused clonal T-cell expansion. The paper describes the monotherapy dose-escalation part (N ≈ 49 patients) of the phase I trial of ivuxolimab. The paper as a whole reports these results and caveats: In the 0.1-3.0 mg/kg groups, partial responders had among the lowest normalized peripheral clonal expansion, particularly in CD8+ T cells. Low levels of normalized T-cell clonal expansion were also shown by some nonresponding patients. After ivuxolimab, expanded clones were on average more numerous among CD8+ T cells than among CD4+ T cells. Antigen specificity was not determined for the clonally expanded peripheral T cells. At doses of 0.1 to 3.0 mg/kg, clonal expansion of both CD4+ and CD8+ T cells in blood was seen between baseline and week 6.

Genomic DNA was isolated from the sorted cells so that the TCRbeta CDR3 region could be sequenced. The immunoSEQ Assay was used to sequence the TCRbeta CDR3 regions. The source is immuneACCESS, and TCRdb retained only in-frame sequences with V and J called. Part of the clones is not carried over; for the studies checked, unresolved V genes explain less than half of this, and the remainder is unexplained. This sample holds about 72,000 clones; approximately 81% were observed only once. Of the sample, roughly 5.3% is held by the ten largest clones. From its cysteine to its phenylalanine, the CDR3 spans 18 amino acids. The retained sequence is limited to the CDR3, 54 bases, with the frame set at the first base. CDR1 and CDR2 are read off the germline V gene as SGHTS and YDEGEE. V has 3 bases trimmed and J has 2 bases trimmed; junction bases matching no gene number 12. The trial excluded patients who had a history of autoimmune disease or were on systemic immunosuppression. Peripheral blood for TCR sequencing was drawn from every dose cohort at baseline, at cycle 4 day 1 and at cycle 7 day 1. Samples were obtained from an open-label, multicenter, first-in-human phase I dose-escalation trial of ivuxolimab. The trial enrolled adults with locally advanced or metastatic head and neck squamous cell, hepatocellular, melanoma or renal cell carcinoma. Before TCR sequencing, CD4+ and CD8+ T cells were separately sorted from peripheral blood.

Sequenced material: CD4+ or CD8+ T cells sorted from blood, taken in a trial of the OX40 agonist ivuxolimab. The TCR originated in an adult with an advanced solid tumor such as melanoma, head and neck, liver or kidney cancer. The chain is made from TRBV5-8 and TRBJ2-3, and TRBD2 matches 10 of the central bases. The DNA sequence is given as TGTGCCAGCAGCTCCACAACCAGCGGGAGGGGACTCACAGATACGCAGTATTTT. It is translated as CASSSTTSGRGLTDTQYF.